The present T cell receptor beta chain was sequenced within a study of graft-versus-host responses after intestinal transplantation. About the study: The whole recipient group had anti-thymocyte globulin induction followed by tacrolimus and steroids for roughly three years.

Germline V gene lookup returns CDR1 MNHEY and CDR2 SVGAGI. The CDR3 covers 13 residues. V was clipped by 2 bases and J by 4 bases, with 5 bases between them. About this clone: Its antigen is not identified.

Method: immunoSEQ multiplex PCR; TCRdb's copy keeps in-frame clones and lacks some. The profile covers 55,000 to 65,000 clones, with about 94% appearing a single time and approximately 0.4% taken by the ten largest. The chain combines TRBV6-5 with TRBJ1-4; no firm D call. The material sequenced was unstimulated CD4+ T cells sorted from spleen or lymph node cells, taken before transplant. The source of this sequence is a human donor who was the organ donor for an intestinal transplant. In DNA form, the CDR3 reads TGTGCCAGCAGTTACGGTCTTAATGAAAAACTGTTTTTT. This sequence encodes CASSYGLNEKLFF.